A selection of T cell receptor beta chains follows, all from one sample in a study of CD8+ T cells in alopecia areata. Clones were read by immunoSEQ multiplex PCR, and TCRdb kept only the in-frame ones, dropping some. The data show about 290,000 clones, 58% seen once. The input for sequencing was CD4+ T cells sorted from blood, taken at week 24, from a patient treated with tofacitinib. The receptors come from a human donor with alopecia areata. Each CDR3 is given with its conserved first and last residue. The D gene is left open where the match is weak. Size values are once, few and many counts, or a class for expanded clones, and some rows have none.

j_gene | d_gene | v_gene | abundance | CDR3nt | CDR3aa
TRBJ2-4 | TRBD1 | TRBV2 | NA | TGTGCCAGCAGTGGTGCCGGGACAGGGTCTAAAAACATTCAGTACTTC | CASSGAGTGSKNIQYF
TRBJ2-1 | TRBD2 | TRBV4-2 | NA | TGTGCCAGCAGCCAAGATGAGCGGGGCCTATACAATGAGCAGTTCTTC | CASSQDERGLYNEQFF
TRBJ1-2 | NA | TRBV29-1 | NA | TGCAGCGTTGGGTCCCGAGGGACCCCATATGGCTACACCTTC | CSVGSRGTPYGYTF
TRBJ1-2 | NA | TRBV7-2 | few | TGTGCCAGCAGCTTCAGCAGGGAGGATGGCTACACCTTC | CASSFSREDGYTF
TRBJ2-1 | NA | TRBV4-2 | NA | TGTGCCAGCAGCCAAGACGACTTCGACAATGAGCAGTTCTTC | CASSQDDFDNEQFF
TRBJ2-2 | NA | TRBV4-1 | NA | TGCGCCAGCAGCCTATTCGACCCGAACACCGGGGAGCTGTTTTTT | CASSLFDPNTGELFF
TRBJ1-2 | NA | TRBV11-2 | few | TGTGCCAGCAGCCAACTGGTGGGGTCTATCACCTTC | CASSQLVGSITF
TRBJ2-3 | TRBD2 | TRBV29-1 | NA | TGCAGCGTTGATGGACTAGCGGGGGGAAACACAGATACGCAGTATTTT | CSVDGLAGGNTDTQYF
TRBJ1-2 | TRBD1 | TRBV30 | NA | TGTGCCTGGAGTCTCCTGGGACAGGGGGACTATGGCTACACCTTC | CAWSLLGQGDYGYTF
TRBJ2-1 | NA | TRBV7-9 | NA | TGTGCCAGCAGTTTCACGGGGGCGCGGGTCAATGAGCAGTTCTTC | CASSFTGARVNEQFF
TRBJ1-1 | NA | TRBV29-1 | NA | TGCAGCGTTGAACCCTTCATTCGGGACACTGAAGCTTTCTTT | CSVEPFIRDTEAFF
TRBJ2-1 | TRBD2 | TRBV2 | few | TGTGCCAGCAGCGGGGGGAGTTACAATGAGCAGTTCTTC | CASSGGSYNEQFF
TRBJ2-7 | NA | TRBV28 | few | TGTGCCAGCAGCACTATCGGACAAGGGTCCTACGAGCAGTACTTC | CASSTIGQGSYEQYF
TRBJ1-2 | TRBD1 | TRBV29-1 | NA | TGCAGCGTCATGGGACAGGGGATTTCCTATGGCTACACCTTC | CSVMGQGISYGYTF
TRBJ2-1 | TRBD2 | TRBV29-1 | NA | TGCAGCGTGGGGGAGGGTGAGCAGTTCTTC | CSVGEGEQFF
TRBJ2-7 | TRBD1 | TRBV9 | NA | TGTGCCAGCAGCGTAGGCCCTACCGGGACAGCGCCCTACGAGCAGTACTTC | CASSVGPTGTAPYEQYF
TRBJ1-1 | NA | TRBV27 | NA | TGTGCCAGCAGTTTAGTGGGGCAGGTTGTGGCTTTCTTT | CASSLVGQVVAFF